Below are 12 T cell receptor beta chains sequenced from a single sample in a study of beta chain features in type 1 diabetes. Investigators reverse transcribed all isolated RNA, so they sequenced expressed TCRB transcripts. Assay: immunoSEQ multiplex PCR; the TCRdb copy retains only in-frame clones and omits some. The sample holds approximately 200,000 clones, 9% to 10% seen once. The sample consisted of naive CD4+ T cells from blood. The receptors originated from a woman younger than 35 in good health.

This clone was counted between two and nine times. The V call is TRBV29-1, the J call TRBJ1-1; D gene ambiguous. Trimming removed 5 bases from V and 4 bases from J, with 11 bases in between. The CDR3 has 12 amino acids. Germline CDR1 reads SQVTM; CDR2 reads ANQGSEA. The CDR3 reads CSVTGWVTEAFF. The CDR3 DNA reads as TGCAGCGTTACCGGGTGGGTCACTGAAGCTTTCTTT.

In its sample, this clone was seen a few times. The chain recombines TRBV5-4 with TRBJ2-7; 9 bases match TRBD1. Germline V CDR1 and CDR2: SGHNT, YYREEE (reference sequence). The trim removed 4 bases at V and 3 bases at J, leaving 2 bases unmatched. The CDR3 runs 13 residues. The DNA for the CDR3 is TGTGCCAGCAGCACGGGACAGGGCTACGAGCAGTACTTC. This encodes CASSTGQGYEQYF.

This clone has just a few counts. CDR3 sequence reads: CSVVRRGGWDTQYF. CDR3 DNA: TGCAGCGTTGTTCGAAGGGGGGGATGGGATACGCAGTATTTT. The rearrangement links TRBV29-1 to TRBJ2-3, with D perhaps matching TRBD2 (7 bases). V gave up 4 bases and J gave up 6 bases, with 17 bases separating them. Germline values: CDR1 SQVTM, CDR2 ANQGSEA. The CDR3 loop spans 14 amino acids.

This clone was counted between two and nine times. The gene calls are TRBV2 and TRBJ1-1; 8 nucleotides align to TRBD1. The CDR3 is 13 residues long. Per germline, CDR1 SNHLY and CDR2 FYNNEI. Trimming at V came to 8 bases and at J to 4 bases, leaving 6 bases not matched to a gene. The CDR3 sequence: CASGTGGVTEAFF. Written as DNA, the CDR3 is TGTGCCAGCGGTACAGGGGGAGTCACTGAAGCTTTCTTT.

This clone has at least ten counts. This chain uses TRBV29-1 with TRBJ2-3; weak D call: TRBD2 (5 bases). The CDR3 has 13 residues. Germline CDR1 and CDR2: SQVTM and ANQGSEA. V lost 5 bases, J lost 2 bases, and 11 bases lay in between. CDR3 in amino acids: CSVWGAITDTQYF. The CDR3 nucleotides are TGCAGCGTTTGGGGAGCGATCACAGATACGCAGTATTTT.

This clone occurred a few times. V and J are TRBV7-3 and TRBJ2-7; 9 bases align to TRBD1. Germline CDR1 and CDR2: SGHTA and FQGTGA. The CDR3 consists of 15 residues. Trimming cost V 3 bases and J 7 bases; bases outside gene matches: 10. DNA for the CDR3: TGTGCCAGCAGCTTGGGTGGGACAGGGCTAAGGGAGCAGTACTTC. As protein: CASSLGGTGLREQYF.

This clone has just a few counts. The chain links TRBV10-3 to TRBJ2-7; tentative D call: TRBD1 (6 bases). Germline assignment: CDR1 ENHRY and CDR2 SYGVKD. V was cut by 10 bases and J by 5 bases, with 18 bases left in between. There are 13 residues in the CDR3. The CDR3 DNA reads as TGTGCCACCCAGCAGCAATCAGGGGACGAGCAGTACTTC. This sequence encodes CATQQQSGDEQYF.

This chain joins TRBV30 and TRBJ2-3, with 9 bases fitting TRBD1. The CDR3 length is 14 residues. Germline values: CDR1 GTSNPN, CDR2 SVGIG (reference sequence). The V gene end was trimmed by 2 bases and the J gene end by 4 bases; junction bases not matched to a gene: 4. The CDR3 DNA reads TGTGCCTGGAGTCAACAGGGGGCATCAGATACGCAGTATTTT. It translates to CAWSQQGASDTQYF. The entire variable domain, with the rest obtained from reference TRBV30 and TRBJ2-3, is as follows: SQTIHQWPATLVQPVGSPLSLECTVEGTSNPNLYWYRQAAGRGLQLLFYSVGIGQISSEVPQNLSASRPQDRQFILSSKKLLLSDSGFYLCAWSQQGASDTQYFGPGTRLTVL.

This clone was seen a few times. The CDR3 bases are TGTGCCTGGAGACCCCCGGACAGGGGGCATTCACCCCTCCACTTT. Translated, it gives CAWRPPDRGHSPLHF. The chain combines TRBV30 with TRBJ1-6; 11 bases align to TRBD1. CDR1 is GTSNPN, CDR2 SVGIG, per germline (reference sequence). The V and J ends lost 3 bases and 8 bases, in that order; junction bases with no gene match: 6. The CDR3 runs 15 residues.

The DNA for the CDR3 is TGCGCCAGCAGCTCTATACAGGGGACGAACACTGAAGCTTTCTTT. This sequence encodes CASSSIQGTNTEAFF. The chain uses TRBV5-1 and TRBJ1-1; 7 nucleotides align to TRBD1. CDR3 length equals 15 residues. V lost 3 bases and J lost 1; bases outside the gene matches: 6. The V gene's germline CDR1 is SGHRS and CDR2 YFSETQ.

This clone appeared a few times. This sequence joins TRBV6-6 and TRBJ2-2, with D maybe TRBD2 (5 bases). The CDR3 loop spans 16 amino acids. Germline V gene sequence: CDR1 MNHNY, CDR2 SVGAGI (reference sequence). V lost 3 bases and J 2 bases, leaving 13 bases between the germline ends. The CDR3 DNA reads as TGTGCCAGCAGTTATTCCGGACTCTCCAACACCGGGGAGCTGTTTTTT. This sequence encodes CASSYSGLSNTGELFF.

The gene calls are TRBV4-1 and TRBJ1-2; D uncertain. Trimming shortened V by 1 base and J by 7 bases, and 10 bases separated the two germline ends. The CDR3 runs to 13 residues. The germline gives CDR1 MGHRA, CDR2 YSYEKL. CDR3: CASSQGQMSGYTF. The CDR3 coding sequence is TGCGCCAGCAGCCAAGGACAAATGAGTGGCTACACCTTC.